The clone carrying this T cell receptor beta chain has only a few counts. Germline CDR1 and CDR2: SEHNR and FQNEAQ (reference sequence). V was shortened by 5 bases and J by 6 bases, with 11 bases between the two germline ends. CDR3 length equals 13 residues. This sample is drawn from a study of blood T cell repertoires in COVID-19. For the study at large: Acute-phase and convalescent COVID-19 samples originated in the United States, Italy and Spain.

In the original analysis: Nucleated cell number was recorded as an estimate derived from reference gene primer amplification. Repertoires were generated with immunoSEQ multiplex PCR, while TCRdb's copy carries only in-frame clones and drops some. V and J calls plus clone size are reproduced from that table; the DNA served to infer D and trimming. Of 69,000 or so clones listed, more than 80% were seen once; the top ten hold 10% to 15%. The TCR was taken from a man over 45 with COVID-19, enrolled during active disease. Sequencing was carried out using peripheral blood. The chain uses TRBV7-9 and TRBJ2-1; perhaps TRBD1 as D (6 bases). CDR3 sequence (DNA): TGTGCCAGCAGCGTAGGACAGCCCAATGAGCAGTTCTTC. This gives the protein CASSVGQPNEQFF.